Listed here are 26 T cell receptor beta chains from one sample, sequenced in a study of blood T cell repertoires in COVID-19. Sequenced by immunoSEQ multiplex PCR; TCRdb stores in-frame clones only, minus some. The top ten hold 2.2% of the sample, which has a few hundred thousand clones, over 75% seen once. The sequencing input was PBMCs or T cells enriched from blood (not recorded which). The receptors were sampled from a man aged 25-40 years who had recovered from COVID-19.

The chain has TRBV6-2 or TRBV6-3 and TRBJ2-5; 8 nucleotides line up with TRBD2. Losses at the gene ends were 4 bases for V and 6 bases for J; bases not matched to a gene: 16. The CDR3 runs to 17 residues. Germline loops: CDR1 MNHEY, CDR2 SVGEGT. This CDR3 is CASSLDGTGGPLKTQYF. CDR3 in DNA: TGTGCCAGCAGTTTAGATGGAACGGGGGGGCCATTAAAGACCCAGTACTTC.

On this clone itself: Other DNA sequences of this sample code for an identical CDR3. The V call is TRBV6-5, the J call TRBJ1-5; D possibly corresponds to TRBD1 (5 bases). V lost 0 bases and J 1 base, leaving 7 bases between the germline ends. This CDR3 contains 15 residues. Per the germline V gene, CDR1 is MNHEY and CDR2 is SVGAGI. CDR3 sequence: CASSYSGGSNQPQHF. For the CDR3, the DNA is TGTGCCAGCAGTTACTCCGGGGGAAGCAATCAGCCCCAGCATTTT.

The chain uses TRBV4-1 and TRBJ2-3; TRBD2 matches 10 bases. Trimming at V came to 4 bases and at J to 2 bases, leaving 9 bases not matched to a gene. Germline V gene sequence: CDR1 MGHRA, CDR2 YSYEKL. There are 17 residues in the CDR3. The CDR3: CASSPGFSGGPTDTQYF. The DNA for the CDR3 is TGCGCCAGCAGCCCGGGATTTAGCGGGGGGCCCACAGATACGCAGTATTTT.

The J gene is TRBJ1-1, the V gene TRBV6-5, with D maybe TRBD1 (5 bases). V lost 8 bases and J 7 bases, leaving 14 bases between the germline ends. The CDR3 runs to 12 residues. CDR1 is MNHEY, CDR2 SVGAGI, per germline. The CDR3 reads CASARMGGEAFF. The CDR3 DNA follows: TGTGCCAGCGCACGGATGGGGGGTGAAGCTTTCTTT.

This chain links TRBV12-2 with TRBJ1-6; the table's D call of TRBD1 was not tested on the DNA. TRBV12-2 is labeled a pseudogene. This CDR3 has 17 residues. Here the CDR3 DNA reads TGTGCAAGTCGGGGGGACGGACAGAGCTCCTATAATTCACCCCTCCACTTT. Translation gives CASRGDGQSSYNSPLHF.

The chain is built from TRBV4-1 and TRBJ2-7, with 11 bases identical to TRBD1. The CDR3 consists of 16 residues. V shed 1 base and J 5 bases; nucleotides not matched to a gene: 7. CDR1 and CDR2 (germline): MGHRA, YSYEKL. CDR3 DNA: TGCGCCAGCAGCCAAGTATGGACAGGGGGCAAGGACGAGCAGTACTTC. Its translation is CASSQVWTGGKDEQYF.

J is TRBJ1-2 and V is TRBV11-1; 8 bases line up with TRBD1. Germline V gives CDR1 SGHAT, CDR2 FQDESV (reference sequence). V dropped 5 bases and J dropped 8; count of bases not matched to a gene: 10. The CDR3 has 14 residues. The CDR3 coding sequence is TGTGCCAGCAGCCCCGGGACAGGATACCGGGGCTACACCTTC. Encoded protein: CASSPGTGYRGYTF.

The chain recombines TRBV6-5 with TRBJ1-1; D is unresolved. The CDR3 has 14 residues. Deletions cut 7 bases from V and 0 bases from J, with 12 bases between. Germline V gene lookup returns CDR1 MNHEY and CDR2 SVGAGI. CDR3 sequence reads: CASTQDLVNTEAFF. The CDR3 coding sequence is TGTGCCAGCACCCAGGATTTGGTGAACACTGAAGCTTTCTTT.

V is TRBV6-5 and J is TRBJ2-1, with TRBD1 identical over 7 bases. The CDR3 has 15 amino acids. CDR1 and CDR2 from the germline V gene are MNHEY and SVGAGI. Trimming at V came to 6 bases and at J to 10 bases, leaving 15 bases not matched to a gene. The CDR3: CASRASSAGGGEQFF. The CDR3 nucleotides read TGTGCCAGCAGGGCTTCGAGCGCAGGGGGTGGCGAGCAGTTCTTC.

This sequence joins TRBV6-2 or TRBV6-3 and TRBJ1-6; no firm D call. The V and J ends lost 0 bases and 14 bases respectively, with 5 bases between them. Germline values: CDR1 MNHEY, CDR2 SVGEGT. The CDR3 loop spans 11 amino acids. CDR3 nucleotide sequence: TGTGCCAGCAGTTACTCCCGTTCCCTCCACTTT. It codes for CASSYSRSLHF.

The chain employs TRBV5-6 and TRBJ2-1; 9 bases are a match to TRBD1. Germline V gene sequence: CDR1 SGHDT, CDR2 YYEEEE. This CDR3 has 18 residues. The V segment lost 0 bases and the J segment 4 bases; nucleotides outside the gene matches: 11. CDR3 amino acids: CASSLAKYGTGIYNEQFF. The CDR3 bases are TGTGCCAGCAGCTTGGCAAAATATGGGACAGGGATTTACAATGAGCAGTTCTTC. Together with reference TRBV5-6 and TRBJ2-1, the CDR3 gives the full variable domain: DAGVTQSPTHLIKTRGQQVTLRCSPKSGHDTVSWYQQALGQGPQFIFQYYEEEERQRGNFPDRFSGHQFPNYSSELNVNALLLGDSALYLCASSLAKYGTGIYNEQFFGPGTRLTVL.

The chain employs TRBV7-9 and TRBJ2-3; 9 bases agree with TRBD2. Trimming took 6 bases from V and 6 from J; bases not matched to a gene: 10. CDR1 is SEHNR, CDR2 FQNEAQ, per germline (reference sequence). The CDR3 runs 15 residues. The CDR3 bases are TGTGCCAGCAGTGTTCCGCGGGGGGGCCTTGATACGCAGTATTTT. Protein product: CASSVPRGGLDTQYF.

This chain uses TRBV6-6 with TRBJ2-7; possibly TRBD1 for D (5 bases). The germline gives CDR1 MNHNY, CDR2 SVGAGI (reference sequence). Trimming cost V 2 bases and J 7 bases, with 15 bases left between them. The CDR3 has 14 amino acids. The CDR3 region is CASSYQDRTTEQYF. CDR3 in DNA: TGTGCCAGCAGTTACCAAGACAGAACTACTGAGCAGTACTTC.

J is TRBJ1-2 and V is TRBV3-1 (or the pseudogene TRBV3-2), with TRBD1 identical over 9 bases. The junction had 4 bases not matched to a gene; V was cut back by 4 bases and J by 7 bases. Germline V gene sequence: CDR1 LGHDT, CDR2 YNNKEL (reference sequence). The CDR3 sequence is 13 residues long. CDR3 bases: TGTGCCAGCAGCCCACAGGGGGCGCCTGGCTACACCTTC. This gives the protein CASSPQGAPGYTF.

This clone was seen a few times. V gene TRBV5-5 combines with J gene TRBJ1-1, with 9 bases lining up with TRBD1. The V gene end was trimmed by 0 bases and the J gene end by 10 bases; junction bases not matched to a gene: 4. The CDR3 is 13 residues long. The V gene's germline CDR1 is SGHKS and CDR2 YYEKEE (reference sequence). The DNA for the CDR3 is TGTGCCAGCAGCTTGGCACAGGGGGCAGTAGCTTTCTTT. Translation gives CASSLAQGAVAFF.

The CDR3 nucleotides read TGTGCCAGCAGCTTAGGGGTTGGGGCCGGGAACACCGGGGAGCTGTTTTTT. Its protein is CASSLGVGAGNTGELFF. The gene calls are TRBV11-3 and TRBJ2-2; possibly TRBD1 for D (5 bases). V dropped 1 base and J dropped 1 base, with 13 bases sitting between them. Per germline, CDR1 SGHNT and CDR2 YENEEA. The CDR3 is made up of 17 amino acids.

The V gene is TRBV4-1, the J gene TRBJ1-1; 9 bases align to TRBD1. Germline CDR1 reads MGHRA; CDR2 reads YSYEKL. The CDR3 has 15 amino acids. V trimming: 2 bases; J trimming: 8 bases; junction bases outside the gene matches: 9. The DNA of the CDR3 is TGCGCCAGCAGCCAACCCGGACAGGGGTGGGAAGAAGCTTTCTTT. It encodes CASSQPGQGWEEAFF.

The V gene is TRBV7-2, the J gene TRBJ2-5; perhaps TRBD1 as D (5 bases). There are 13 residues in the CDR3. CDR1 and CDR2 (germline): SGHTA, FQGNSA. Trimming pared 3 bases from V and 4 bases from J, leaving 9 bases between. The CDR3, as DNA: TGTGCCAGCAGCTTTTGGCAGGGAGAGACCCAGTACTTC. Protein product: CASSFWQGETQYF.

This CDR3 reads CAISSTSGGPETQYF. DNA of the CDR3: TGTGCCATCAGTTCGACTAGCGGGGGGCCAGAGACCCAGTACTTC. V usage is TRBV10-3 and J usage is TRBJ2-5, with TRBD2 matching 13 bases. V was clipped by 5 bases and J by 4 bases; unmatched bases: 4. Germline V lookup: CDR1 ENHRY, CDR2 SYGVKD. This CDR3 contains 15 residues.

This clone has just a few counts. The genes are TRBV29-1 and TRBJ1-2; 12 nucleotides line up with TRBD1. After removal of 7 bases from V and 6 bases from J, the junction contained 9 bases not matched to a gene. Looked up from germline, CDR1 is SQVTM and CDR2 is ANQGSEA. The CDR3 is 14 amino acids. The CDR3 sequence: CSAGQGAISDGYTF. As DNA, the CDR3 is TGCAGCGCGGGACAGGGGGCTATTTCGGATGGCTACACCTTC.

The CDR3 DNA sequence: TGTGCCAGCAGCTGGGGACAGGGGTCGAACACTGAAGCTTTCTTT. It codes for CASSWGQGSNTEAFF. The chain recombines TRBV5-5 with TRBJ1-1; 10 bases line up with TRBD1. V lost 3 bases and J lost 1; bases outside the gene matches: 3. This CDR3 has 15 amino acids. Looked up from germline, CDR1 is SGHKS and CDR2 is YYEKEE (reference sequence).

This chain links TRBV5-1 with TRBJ1-2; TRBD1 aligns across 9 bases. The V segment lost 3 bases and the J segment 4 bases; nucleotides outside the gene matches: 13. The CDR3 contains 17 residues. Per germline, CDR1 SGHRS and CDR2 YFSETQ. In nucleotides, the CDR3 is TGCGCCAGCAGCTCTGGACAGGGGCAGAGAGCGGTCTATGGCTACACCTTC. This gives the protein CASSSGQGQRAVYGYTF. Full variable domain (remainder filled in from reference TRBV5-1 and TRBJ1-2): KAGVTQTPRYLIKTRGQQVTLSCSPISGHRSVSWYQQTPGQGLQFLFEYFSETQRNKGNFPGRFSGRQFSNSRSEMNVSTLELGDSALYLCASSSGQGQRAVYGYTFGSGTRLTVV.

The chain has TRBV19 and TRBJ1-6; no reliable D call. The germline V gene has CDR1 LNHDA and CDR2 SQIVND (reference sequence). V was pared by 6 bases and J by 8 bases, with 23 bases between. This CDR3 spans 17 amino acids. The CDR3 loop reads CASSRRYRDSTHSPLHF. CDR3 nucleotides: TGTGCCAGTAGCCGACGATACCGGGATTCCACCCATTCACCCCTCCACTTT.

This chain joins TRBV3-1 (or the pseudogene TRBV3-2) and TRBJ2-4, with no clear D. CDR1 LGHDT and CDR2 YNNKEL come from the germline V gene (reference sequence). The V end was cut by 4 bases, the J end by 8 bases, with 15 bases between. The CDR3 runs 14 residues. CDR3 sequence: CASSLEKAADIQYF. DNA of the CDR3: TGTGCCAGCAGCCTAGAAAAGGCGGCGGACATTCAGTACTTC.

V is TRBV21-1 and J is TRBJ2-7; the table's D gene call, TRBD2, was not cross checked with the DNA. TRBV21-1 is termed a pseudogene. This CDR3 comprises 14 residues. CDR3 sequence (DNA): TGTGCCAGCAGCTCTAGCGGGGGCTCCTACGAGCAGTACTTC. Encoded protein: CASSSSGGSYEQYF.

This clone appeared a single time. The chain couples TRBV7-9 to TRBJ1-4, with D hard to call. Per the germline V gene, CDR1 is SEHNR and CDR2 is FQNEAQ (reference sequence). The CDR3 contains 16 residues. The V end lost 6 bases, the J end lost 8 bases, and 22 bases lay between the germline ends. DNA of the CDR3: TGTGCCAGCAGTTCCATTATGAGCGGGATAAGCGAAAAACTGTTTTTT. It codes for CASSSIMSGISEKLFF. The whole variable domain, remainder taken from reference TRBV7-9 and TRBJ1-4, is DTGVSQNPRHKITKRGQNVTFRCDPISEHNRLYWYRQTLGQGPEFLTYFQNEAQLEKSRLLSDRFSAERPKGSFSTLEIQRTEQGDSAMYLCASSSIMSGISEKLFFGSGTQLSVL.